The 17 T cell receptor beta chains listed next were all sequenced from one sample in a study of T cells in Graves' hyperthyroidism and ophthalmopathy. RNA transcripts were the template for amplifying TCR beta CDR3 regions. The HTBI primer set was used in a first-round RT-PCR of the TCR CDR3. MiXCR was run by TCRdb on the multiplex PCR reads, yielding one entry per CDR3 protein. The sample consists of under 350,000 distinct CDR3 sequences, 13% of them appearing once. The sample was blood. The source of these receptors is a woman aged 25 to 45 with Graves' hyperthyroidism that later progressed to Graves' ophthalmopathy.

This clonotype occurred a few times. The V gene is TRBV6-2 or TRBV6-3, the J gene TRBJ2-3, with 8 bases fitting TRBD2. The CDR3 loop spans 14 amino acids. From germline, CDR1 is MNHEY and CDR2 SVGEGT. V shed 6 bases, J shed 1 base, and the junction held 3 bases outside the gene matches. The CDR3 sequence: CASRQLAGTDTQYF. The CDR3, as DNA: TGTGCCAGCAGACAACTAGCGGGCACAGATACGCAGTATTTT.

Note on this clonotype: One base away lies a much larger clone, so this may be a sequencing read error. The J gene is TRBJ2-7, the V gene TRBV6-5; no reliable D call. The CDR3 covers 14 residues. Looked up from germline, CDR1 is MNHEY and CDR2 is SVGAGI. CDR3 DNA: TGTGCCAGCAGTGACTCGCCTAGTCTGTACGAGCAGTACTTC. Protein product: CASSDSPSLYEQYF.

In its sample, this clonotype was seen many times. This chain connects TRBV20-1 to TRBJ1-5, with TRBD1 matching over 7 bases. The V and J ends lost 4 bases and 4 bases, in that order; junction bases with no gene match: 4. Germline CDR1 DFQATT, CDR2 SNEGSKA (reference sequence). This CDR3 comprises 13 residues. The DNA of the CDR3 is TGCAGTGCTACGGGACAGATTAATCAGCCCCAGCATTTT. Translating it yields CSATGQINQPQHF.

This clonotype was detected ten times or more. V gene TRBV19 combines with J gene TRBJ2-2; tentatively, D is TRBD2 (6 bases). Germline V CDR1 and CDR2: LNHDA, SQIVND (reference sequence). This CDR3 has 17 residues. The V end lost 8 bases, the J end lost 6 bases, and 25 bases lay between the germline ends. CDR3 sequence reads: CASGPFWVAGFPGELFF. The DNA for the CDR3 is TGTGCCAGTGGGCCGTTTTGGGTCGCGGGGTTTCCCGGGGAGCTGTTTTTT.

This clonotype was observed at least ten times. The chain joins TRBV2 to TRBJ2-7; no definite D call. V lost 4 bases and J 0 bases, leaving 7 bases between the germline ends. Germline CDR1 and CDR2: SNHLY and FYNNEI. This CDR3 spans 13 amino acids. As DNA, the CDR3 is TGTGCCAGCAGTGCGGACCTCTCCTACGAGCAGTACTTC. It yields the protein CASSADLSYEQYF.

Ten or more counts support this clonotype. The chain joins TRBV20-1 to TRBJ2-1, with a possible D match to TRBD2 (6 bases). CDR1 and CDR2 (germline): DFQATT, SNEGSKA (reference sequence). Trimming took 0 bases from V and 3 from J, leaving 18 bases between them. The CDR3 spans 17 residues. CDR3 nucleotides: TGCAGTGCTAGAGATTCCGACGGACTACCCAACTACAATGAGCAGTTCTTC. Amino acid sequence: CSARDSDGLPNYNEQFF.

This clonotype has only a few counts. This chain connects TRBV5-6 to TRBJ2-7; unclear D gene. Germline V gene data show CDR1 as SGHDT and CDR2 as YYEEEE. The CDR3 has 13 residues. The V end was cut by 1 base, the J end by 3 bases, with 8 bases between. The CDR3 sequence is CASSLWWGYEQYF. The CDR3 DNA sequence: TGTGCCAGCAGCTTGTGGTGGGGCTACGAGCAGTACTTC.

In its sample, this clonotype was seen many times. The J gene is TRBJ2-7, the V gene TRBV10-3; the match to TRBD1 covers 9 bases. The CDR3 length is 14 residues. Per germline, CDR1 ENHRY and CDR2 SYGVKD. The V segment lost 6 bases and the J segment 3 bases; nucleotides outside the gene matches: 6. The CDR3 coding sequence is TGTGCCATCAGCCGGACAGGGGTTGACTACGAGCAGTACTTC. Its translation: CAISRTGVDYEQYF.

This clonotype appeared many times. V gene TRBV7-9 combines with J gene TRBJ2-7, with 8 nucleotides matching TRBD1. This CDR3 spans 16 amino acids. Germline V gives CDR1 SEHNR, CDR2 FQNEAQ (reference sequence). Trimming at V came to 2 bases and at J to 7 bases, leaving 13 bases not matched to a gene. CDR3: CASSLRGTGPEVEQYF. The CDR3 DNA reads TGTGCCAGCAGCTTAAGGGGGACAGGCCCGGAGGTTGAGCAGTACTTC.

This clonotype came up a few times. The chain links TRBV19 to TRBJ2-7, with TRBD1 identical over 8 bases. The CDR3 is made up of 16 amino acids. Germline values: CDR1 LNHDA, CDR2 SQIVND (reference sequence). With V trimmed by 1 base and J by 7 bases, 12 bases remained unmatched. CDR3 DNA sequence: TGTGCCAGTAGTATAGCATGGACAGGGAAGTTCAGAGAGCAGTACTTC. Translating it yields CASSIAWTGKFREQYF.

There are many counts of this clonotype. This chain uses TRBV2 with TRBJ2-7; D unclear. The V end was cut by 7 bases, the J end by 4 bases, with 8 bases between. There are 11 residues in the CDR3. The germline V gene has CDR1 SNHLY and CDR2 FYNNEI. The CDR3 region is CASTLGYEQYF. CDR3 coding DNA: TGTGCCAGCACCCTCGGGTACGAGCAGTACTTC.

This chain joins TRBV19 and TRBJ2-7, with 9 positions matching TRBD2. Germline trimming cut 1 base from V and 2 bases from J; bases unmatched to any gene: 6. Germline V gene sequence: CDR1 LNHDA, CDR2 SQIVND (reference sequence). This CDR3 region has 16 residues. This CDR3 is CASSIVPGLAPYEQYF. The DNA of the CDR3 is TGTGCCAGTAGTATAGTCCCGGGACTAGCCCCCTACGAGCAGTACTTC.

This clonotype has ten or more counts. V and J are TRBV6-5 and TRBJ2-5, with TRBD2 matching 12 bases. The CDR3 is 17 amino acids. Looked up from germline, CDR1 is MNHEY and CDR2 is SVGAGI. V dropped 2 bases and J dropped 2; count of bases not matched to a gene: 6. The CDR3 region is CASSYGRGLAGQETQYF. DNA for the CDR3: TGTGCCAGCAGTTACGGGCGTGGACTAGCGGGACAAGAGACCCAGTACTTC.

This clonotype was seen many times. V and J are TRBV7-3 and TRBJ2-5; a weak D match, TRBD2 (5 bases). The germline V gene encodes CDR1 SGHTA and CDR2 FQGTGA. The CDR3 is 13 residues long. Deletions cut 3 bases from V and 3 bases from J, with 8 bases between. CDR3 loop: CASSFGSKETQYF. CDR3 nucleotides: TGTGCCAGCAGCTTTGGGAGCAAAGAGACCCAGTACTTC.

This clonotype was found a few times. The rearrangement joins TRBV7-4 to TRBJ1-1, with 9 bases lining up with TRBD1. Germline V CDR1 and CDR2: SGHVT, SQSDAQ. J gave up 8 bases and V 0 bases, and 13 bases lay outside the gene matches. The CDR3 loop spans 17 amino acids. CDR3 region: CASSLATGGSGQQEAFF. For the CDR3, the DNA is TGTGCCAGCAGCTTAGCCACAGGGGGCTCGGGGCAACAAGAAGCTTTCTTT.

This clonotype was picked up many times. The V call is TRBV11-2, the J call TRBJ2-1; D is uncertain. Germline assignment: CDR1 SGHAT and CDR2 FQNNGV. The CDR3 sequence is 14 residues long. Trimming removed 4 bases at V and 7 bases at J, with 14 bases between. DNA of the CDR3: TGTGCCAGCAGCTATCCGGGTTCTACGAATGAGCAGTTCTTC. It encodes CASSYPGSTNEQFF.

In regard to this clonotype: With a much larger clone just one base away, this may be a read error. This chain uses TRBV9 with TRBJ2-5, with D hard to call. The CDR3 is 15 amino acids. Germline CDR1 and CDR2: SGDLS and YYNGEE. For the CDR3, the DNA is TGTGCCAGCAGCTCCTCTGGTTTACCCCAAGAGACCCGGTACTTC. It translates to CASSSSGLPQETRYF.